This TCR beta chain was recovered during a study of Tregs in tolerant kidney transplant recipients. A word on this clone: Its antigen is not identified. The missing CDR3 end, 3 residues past where the read stops, is filled in from the germline J gene.

The table came from immunoSEQ multiplex PCR; TCRdb's copy has only in-frame clones and leaves some out. The listing contains about 30,000 clones. The V segment lost 1 base and the J segment 3 bases; nucleotides outside the gene matches: 5. The CDR3 is 16 amino acids. The germline CDR1 and CDR2 sequences are SGHVS and FQNEAQ. The study, taken as a whole, reports: Expanding Tregs on activated donor B cells appeared to best identify donor-specific TCRbeta clones.

The gene calls are TRBV7-8 and TRBJ2-5; 10 bases line up with TRBD2. Sequenced material: CD8+ T cells from blood, taken before the transplant. The clonotype originates from a human donor who received a combined kidney and bone marrow transplant. The CDR3 DNA, read in part, is TGTGCCAGCAGCTTAGTTGGACTAGCGGAAAAAGAGACC. Translated: CASSLVGLAEKET. The full CDR3 sequence reads CASSLVGLAEKETQYF.